A single sample is the source of the 3 T cell receptor beta chains below, sequenced in a study of T cell responses to AZD1222 COVID-19 vaccine (dated by TCRdb to about 2021). Library prep was done by the immunoSEQ multiplex PCR assay. TCRdb limited this immuneACCESS table to in-frame rearrangements with V and J called. A share of clones is missing; checked studies link under half to unresolved V genes, and the rest is unexplained. Counted in this sample were about 130,000 clones; about 90% of them appeared once. The leading ten clones occupy 3% to 4% of the sample. The label giving this sample's time point can be read as: about 28 days (+/-7) after the second vaccine dose. The input for sequencing was peripheral blood, taken 28 days after the second AZD1222 dose. Receptor source: an adult who received the AZD1222 COVID-19 vaccine.

The CDR3 region has the DNA TGCGCCAGCAGCCAAGATTTCCTCAAGCAGCCCCAGCATTTT. Translating gives CASSQDFLKQPQHF. The chain employs TRBV4-1 and TRBJ1-5; D gene uncertain. V lost 0 bases and J 7 bases, leaving 10 bases between the germline ends. The CDR3 totals 14 residues. Germline values: CDR1 MGHRA, CDR2 YSYEKL.

The rearrangement uses TRBV7-9 and TRBJ2-1; TRBD2 aligns across 10 bases. The CDR3 consists of 15 residues. The ends lost 0 bases at V and 8 bases at J; junction bases unmatched: 4. CDR1 and CDR2 (germline): SEHNR, FQNEAQ (reference sequence). The CDR3 loop reads CASSLALAGSDEQFF. In DNA, the CDR3 is TGTGCCAGCAGCTTAGCACTAGCGGGAAGCGATGAGCAGTTCTTC.

The rearrangement uses TRBV7-2 and TRBJ1-5, with a weak D call TRBD1 (5 bases). CDR1 is SGHTA and CDR2 is FQGNSA in the germline V gene. The CDR3 extends over 15 amino acids. The V and J ends lost 1 base and 5 bases respectively, with 12 bases between them. The CDR3 nucleotides are TGTGCCAGCAGCTTAGGGTCAGACAGCCATCAGCCCCAGCATTTT. As protein: CASSLGSDSHQPQHF.